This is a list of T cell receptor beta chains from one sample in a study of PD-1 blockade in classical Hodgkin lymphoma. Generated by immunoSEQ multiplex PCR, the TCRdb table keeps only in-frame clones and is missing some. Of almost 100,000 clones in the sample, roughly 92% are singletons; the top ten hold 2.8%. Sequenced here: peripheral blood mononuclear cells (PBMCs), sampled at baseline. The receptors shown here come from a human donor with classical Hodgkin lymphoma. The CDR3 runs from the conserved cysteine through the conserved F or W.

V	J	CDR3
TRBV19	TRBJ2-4	CASPRGYKNIQYF
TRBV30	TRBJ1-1	CAWSSWGGEGNTEAFF
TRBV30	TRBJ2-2	CAWSTTGFTGELFF
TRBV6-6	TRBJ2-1	CASEGAGAYNEQFF
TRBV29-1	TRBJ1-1	CSAWFREAFF
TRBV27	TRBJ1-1	CASRGTGNTEAFF
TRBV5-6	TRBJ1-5	CASSLAGGQVNQPQHF
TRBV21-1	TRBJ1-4	CASSKESGRGDKKLFF
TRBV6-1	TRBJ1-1	CASSEGLRGQGDTEAFF
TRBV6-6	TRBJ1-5	CASSQGQGAINQPQHF
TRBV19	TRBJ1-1	CASSTVGTGVNTEAFF
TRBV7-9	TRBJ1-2	CAPSQQARNYGYTF
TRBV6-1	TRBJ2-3	CASMVNTDTQYF
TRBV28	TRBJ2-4	CASRLDRVVYF
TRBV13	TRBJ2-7	CASNRWAGGDEQYF
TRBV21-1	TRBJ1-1	CASSTQDRRGAFF
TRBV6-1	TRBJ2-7	CASSEVIRETTYEQYF
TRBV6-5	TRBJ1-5	CASSLTTRGPQHF
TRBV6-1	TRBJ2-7	CASSSAQTSSYEQYF
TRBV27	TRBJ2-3	CASRLRREGLTDTQYF
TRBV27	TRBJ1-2	CASSLWVGADGYTF
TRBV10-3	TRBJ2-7	CAISDSGTTFEQYF
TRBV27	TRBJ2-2	CASRWLTGELFF
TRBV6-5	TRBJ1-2	CASSYSEGRGDGYTF
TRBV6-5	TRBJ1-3	CASSRGTVSGNTIYF
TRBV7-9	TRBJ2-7	CAIHRGTSEKEQYF
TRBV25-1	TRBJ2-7	CASSEYSGTIGEQYF
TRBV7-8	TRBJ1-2	CASSLQGARVGYGYTF
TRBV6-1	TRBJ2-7	CASALPSVFSEQYF
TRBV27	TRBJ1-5	CASRTGGQPQHF
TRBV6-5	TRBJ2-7	CASSQGTYYEQYF